These T cell receptor beta chains were read from a single sample in a study of cytomegalovirus exposure and HLA in healthy donors. Only in-frame clones appear in the TCRdb table, and some are missing; sequencing was by immunoSEQ multiplex PCR. The repertoire holds roughly 160,000 clones, with about 80% as singletons. The sample taken for sequencing was PBMCs. The receptors here all came from a man aged 25 to 40 in good health and CMV-seronegative. Both conserved end residues are part of each CDR3. Each record gives: D gene, J gene, V gene, CDR3 protein. The D gene is left open where the match is weak.

TRBD2 | TRBJ2-1 | TRBV30 | CAWMRKGLAGDNEQFF
. | TRBJ2-7 | TRBV6-6 | CASGDSVGYEQYF
TRBD2 | TRBJ2-1 | TRBV6-1 | CASSEAPSGGGNEQFF
. | TRBJ2-2 | TRBV11-2 | CASSLDPTASNTGELFF
. | TRBJ1-6 | TRBV6-1 | CASSATGNPSYNSPLHF
. | TRBJ1-1 | TRBV11-2 | CAIEAYGDTEAFF
. | TRBJ2-7 | TRBV5-1 | CASSPSDNTYEQYF
. | TRBJ2-3 | TRBV30 | CAWRGRGPTDTQYF
TRBD2 | TRBJ2-5 | TRBV18 | CASSPISGRSETQYF
. | TRBJ1-5 | TRBV2 | CASTYQGHPLQPQHF
. | TRBJ2-5 | TRBV6-1 | CASSETSRGETQYF
. | TRBJ2-3 | TRBV28 | CASVGRHLGTQYF
TRBD2 | TRBJ2-7 | TRBV27 | CASIGTGGAEQYF
. | TRBJ2-7 | TRBV10-3 | CAIGIKGVGEQYF
. | TRBJ1-5 | TRBV15 | CATSRRRGTQPQHF
. | TRBJ1-1 | TRBV9 | CASTPQGRRNTEAFF
. | TRBJ2-7 | TRBV5-4 | CASSSSYPTLGSYEQYF
. | TRBJ1-5 | TRBV7-3 | CASSLTTGTLSNQPQHF
. | TRBJ2-7 | TRBV30 | CAWNRGGYEQYF
TRBD1 | TRBJ1-4 | TRBV28 | CASSLSWGQGRLGEKLFF
TRBD1 | TRBJ1-1 | TRBV6-5 | CASRSGTVNTEAFF
TRBD2 | TRBJ2-2 | TRBV28 | CASLYGGEYTGELFF
. | TRBJ1-2 | TRBV28 | CASSHWADYGYTF
. | TRBJ2-1 | TRBV21-1 | CAIRRLASYNEQFF
TRBD1 | TRBJ1-1 | TRBV7-9 | CASSLSSGDRGIWDEAFF
TRBD2 | TRBJ2-6 | TRBV7-4 | CASSLYVGLAGENGGANVLTF
. | TRBJ1-1 | TRBV19 | CASSPYGEANTEAFF
TRBD1 | TRBJ2-7 | TRBV7-9 | CSSTYLPTGLSEQYF
TRBD1 | TRBJ2-3 | TRBV19 | CATNHRTGSTDTQYF
. | TRBJ2-2 | TRBV4-1 | CASSQVGIRTGELFF
TRBD2 | TRBJ2-1 | TRBV9 | CASSLGLAGPGQFF
. | TRBJ2-7 | TRBV6-1 | CASSETGLPYEQYF
. | TRBJ1-1 | TRBV19 | CASSIGQSGMVRNTEAFF
. | TRBJ2-5 | TRBV4-1 | CASSRPQGMGRETQYF
TRBD2 | TRBJ2-3 | TRBV7-3 | CASSPQAGGPFTDTQYF
. | TRBJ2-7 | TRBV21-1 | CASSKAHGTGDAYEQYF
. | TRBJ1-2 | TRBV28 | CASSLLDRGGYTF
. | TRBJ2-1 | TRBV5-1 | CASSRLQDNEQFF
. | TRBJ2-5 | TRBV4-3 | CASSQEALTTSKTQYF